This T cell receptor (beta chain) comes out of a study of T cells after yellow fever vaccination. Whole-study context: Any fraction with a low cell number was prepared using SMART-Seq v4 Ultra Low Input.

This clonotype was recorded at least ten times. Antigen: not known. Germline V gene lookup returns CDR1 MNHEY and CDR2 SVGAGI. This CDR3 region has 15 residues. The ends were cut back, 2 bases at V and 4 bases at J, with 14 bases in the middle. In making TCR cDNA, 5'RACE template switching added a universal primer site and UMIs to it. TCRdb re-derived calls from the 5' RACE reads in MiXCR, one entry per CDR3 protein. The table includes 250,000 to 350,000 distinct CDR3 sequences, 4% to 5.5% detected once. Study outcomes and limitations: Primary-vaccination clones mostly resurfaced post-booster (96% CD4, approximately 87% CD8).

The clonotype was recovered from a man younger than 35 who received the YFV17D yellow fever vaccine. The sequenced sample was PBMCs, obtained 15 days after the yellow fever booster vaccination. The chain has TRBV6-5 and TRBJ1-1, with D tentatively TRBD1 (6 bases). The chain's CDR3 is CASSYRSAGATEAFF. CDR3 bases: TGTGCCAGCAGTTACAGGTCGGCAGGGGCCACTGAAGCTTTCTTT.